The TCR beta chain described here comes from a study of T cell responses to AZD1222 COVID-19 vaccine. Study conclusions and caveats: It was only six AZD1222 recipients who were seropositive at baseline.

CDR3 size: 11 residues. Germline CDR1 reads SQVTM; CDR2 reads ANQGSEA. V shed 6 bases and J shed 4 bases, with 9 bases lying between them. TCRdb's table, derived via immunoSEQ multiplex PCR, lists solely in-frame clones and lacks some. The sample yields more than 150,000 clones, around nine tenths seen once. On this clone itself: Its antigen is not known.

The sequence derives from an adult in good health. The V call is TRBV29-1, the J call TRBJ1-1; no definite D call. This sample comprised peripheral blood, obtained on day 0 of AZD1222 vaccination. The CDR3 spells CSVSWGTEAFF. In DNA form, the CDR3 reads TGCAGCGTAAGTTGGGGCACTGAAGCTTTCTTT.